One sample yielded the 2 T cell receptor beta chains listed below, sequenced in a study of beta chain features in type 1 diabetes. Expressed TCRB transcripts were sequenced because the isolated RNA had all been reverse transcribed beforehand. Method: immunoSEQ multiplex PCR; TCRdb's copy keeps in-frame clones and lacks some. This sample has fewer than 250,000 clones, with 55% to 70% found just once. Sample: naive CD4+ T cells from blood. These receptors were obtained from a man aged 25-40 years in good health.

Note on this clone: An end of the junction differs from the germline gene, which may be a read error. The chain has TRBV6-5 and TRBJ2-5; possibly TRBD1 for D (5 bases). The length of the CDR3 is 11 residues. Germline V gives CDR1 MNHEY, CDR2 SVGAGI. Here the CDR3 reads CASSSSTAQHF. The CDR3 DNA reads TGTGCCAGCAGTTCATCGACAGCCCAACACTTC.

V is TRBV5-1 and J is TRBJ2-3, with unresolved D. The germline CDR1 and CDR2 sequences are SGHRS and YFSETQ. Trimming removed 0 bases at V and 8 bases at J, with 10 bases between. The CDR3 sequence is 13 residues long. The CDR3 loop reads CASSLAGRSTQYF. In DNA, the CDR3 is TGCGCCAGCAGCTTGGCGGGTCGAAGTACGCAGTATTTT.